These 5 T cell receptor beta chains originate from one sample sequenced in a study of cytomegalovirus exposure and HLA in healthy donors. PCR primers comprised 60 Vbeta and 13 Jbeta primers. Here immunoSEQ multiplex PCR was the method, and the copy in TCRdb shows in-frame clones only, minus some. The data show some 40,000 clones, 68% seen once. Sequencing was carried out using PBMCs. Every receptor here comes from a man aged 35 to 55 in good health and CMV-seronegative.

The chain is built from TRBV6-5 and TRBJ1-1; D ambiguous. Germline lookup yields CDR1 MNHEY and CDR2 SVGAGI. The V and J ends lost 0 bases and 1 base respectively, with 6 bases between them. The CDR3 length is 14 residues. DNA of the CDR3: TGTGCCAGCAGTTACTCAGAGGGGAACACTGAAGCTTTCTTT. Translated, it gives CASSYSEGNTEAFF.

This chain connects TRBV5-4 to TRBJ1-2; a weak D match, TRBD1 (5 bases). This CDR3 is built from 12 residues. Germline assignment: CDR1 SGHNT and CDR2 YYREEE (reference sequence). Trimming removed 4 bases at V and 11 bases at J, with 15 bases between. CDR3 sequence reads: CASSGSRGIYTF. The CDR3 DNA reads as TGTGCCAGCAGCGGCTCCCGGGGGATTTACACCTTC.

The chain couples TRBV21-1 to TRBJ1-4; TRBD1, the D gene given by the table, was not confirmed from the DNA. TRBV21-1 is tagged as a pseudogene. CDR3 length: 14 amino acids. The CDR3 DNA reads as TGTGCCAGCAGCAAACTCAGGGGGAATGAAAAACTGTTTTTT. Translating it yields CASSKLRGNEKLFF.

The chain carries TRBV27 and TRBJ1-6, with TRBD1 as a possible D gene (6 bases). The CDR3 consists of 14 residues. Germline V gives CDR1 MNHEY, CDR2 SMNVEV (reference sequence). V dropped 2 bases and J dropped 10 bases, with 12 bases sitting between them. The CDR3 is CASSLRQDRSPLHF. In nucleotides, the CDR3 is TGTGCCAGCAGTTTAAGACAGGACCGGTCACCCCTCCACTTT.

This sequence joins TRBV29-1 and TRBJ2-2; 9 nucleotides align to TRBD1. There are 13 residues in the CDR3. Per the germline V gene, CDR1 is SQVTM and CDR2 is ANQGSEA. V was pared by 6 bases and J by 4 bases, with 3 bases of the junction left unmatched. CDR3 amino acids: CSVTGGGTGELFF. CDR3 DNA sequence: TGCAGCGTGACAGGGGGGGGCACCGGGGAGCTGTTTTTT.